This TCR beta chain was documented in a study of identical twins. This clonotype was recorded a few times. The antigen is not known. V dropped 1 base and J dropped 1 base, with 10 bases sitting between them. In germline, CDR1 is MNHNY, CDR2 SVGAGI (reference sequence). The length of the CDR3 is 15 residues. Study conclusions and caveats: There was more out-of-frame TCR alpha sharing in monozygotic twins than models estimated. Insertions were fewer in abundant cord blood beta clonotypes, whereas memory repertoires showed none of this pattern. Conclusions were based on cross-sectional statistical analysis, without following the same donors.

Unique molecular identifiers were in the cDNA, with template-switch universal primer binding. MiXCR was run by TCRdb on the 5' RACE reads, yielding one entry per CDR3 protein. The sample shows 1.5 million to 2 million distinct CDR3 sequences, roughly a third of them seen only once. This receptor was identified in a newborn girl in good health. Sequencing was performed on cord blood. The J gene is TRBJ1-1, the V gene TRBV6-6; possible D gene TRBD1, 6 bases. The CDR3 is CASSYFTGRNTEAFF. In DNA form, the CDR3 reads TGTGCCAGCAGTTACTTTACAGGGAGGAACACTGAAGCTTTCTTT.